This T cell receptor beta chain is drawn from a study of blood T cell repertoires in COVID-19. Study-level information: Samples taken during acute and convalescent COVID-19 were collected in the United States, Italy and Spain.

Original processing methods: Amplification with reference gene primers provided the estimates of nucleated cell counts. The protocol was immunoSEQ multiplex PCR, while the TCRdb copy is restricted to in-frame clones and leaves out a portion. V and J calls and clone size are those listed in that table; D and trimming were worked out from the DNA. The sample consists of tens of thousands of clones, roughly 80% of them appearing once. V gave up 3 bases and J gave up 7 bases; unmatched junction bases: 8. The CDR3 is made up of 15 amino acids. In germline, CDR1 is SGDLS, CDR2 YYNGEE. This receptor was taken from a human donor with acute or convalescent COVID-19. The donor label of this sample is uncertain. The specimen sequenced was peripheral blood. V gene TRBV9 combines with J gene TRBJ1-2, with 11 bases fitting TRBD1. The DNA for the CDR3 is TGTGCCAGCAGCGACGACGGACAGGGGGCCGGTGGCTACACCTTC. Translation: CASSDDGQGAGGYTF.